Listed below are T cell receptor beta chains from one sample, sequenced in a study of CD4 and CD8 cells across lung adenocarcinoma regions. TCRdb re-derived calls from the PCR reads in MiXCR, one entry per CDR3 protein. This table holds about 11,000 distinct CDR3 sequences, approximately 49% found once. The sequenced material came from CD8+ T cells from the center of a lung tumor. Receptor source: a female donor with lung adenocarcinoma. The CD4 and CD8 labels of this study may be unreliable. CDR3s include the opening cysteine and the closing phenylalanine or tryptophan. The D gene is left open where the match is weak. Part of the rows lack a size; the others show once, few, many or a class for expanded clones.

d_gene,v_gene,j_gene,abundance,CDR3aa,CDR3nt
TRBD2,TRBV5-1,TRBJ2-5,medium-sized,CASSLDLAGVRKTQYF,TGCGCCAGCAGCTTGGATTTAGCGGGGGTCCGCAAGACCCAGTACTTC
-,TRBV10-2,TRBJ2-1,-,CASSESGYQETQFF,TGCGCCAGCAGTGAGAGTGGGTACCAAGAGACCCAGTTCTTC
TRBD2,TRBV6-1,TRBJ2-1,medium-sized,CASRTLAGGPAHNEQFF,TGTGCCAGCAGGACTCTAGCGGGGGGGCCCGCACACAATGAGCAGTTCTTC
TRBD2,TRBV12-3/TRBV12-4,TRBJ2-1,-,CASSLVGLVRSYNEQFF,TGTGCCAGCAGTTTAGTGGGACTAGTTAGGTCCTACAATGAGCAGTTCTTC
TRBD1,TRBV4-1,TRBJ1-2,few,CASSQQTGGVYGYTF,TGCGCCAGCAGCCAGCAGACAGGGGGGGTGTATGGCTACACCTTC
-,TRBV5-1,TRBJ2-1,-,CASSLVPGVSYNEQFF,TGCGCCAGCAGCTTGGTGCCAGGGGTTTCCTACAATGAGCAGTTCTTC
TRBD2,TRBV6-1,TRBJ2-1,-,CASSSGGLLDEQFF,TGTGCCAGCAGCTCGGGGGGGCTTTTAGATGAGCAGTTCTTC
-,TRBV6-1,TRBJ2-1,-,CASAGDGNEQFF,TGTGCCAGCGCGGGCGACGGCAATGAGCAGTTCTTC
TRBD2,TRBV6-1,TRBJ2-1,few,CASGSGSHNEQFF,TGTGCCAGCGGTAGCGGGAGCCACAATGAGCAGTTCTTC
TRBD1,TRBV27,TRBJ2-3,-,CASSSQGARTGEQYF,TGTGCCAGCAGTTCTCAAGGGGCCCGCACAGGGGAGCAGTATTTT
-,TRBV6-5,TRBJ2-1,-,CASSARGGAWNEQFF,TGTGCCAGCAGCGCCAGGGGCGGGGCCTGGAATGAGCAGTTCTTC
TRBD2,TRBV27,TRBJ2-7,-,CASSLFPSGLAGGSYEQYF,TGTGCCAGCAGTTTATTCCCATCGGGACTAGCGGGGGGCTCCTACGAGCAGTACTTC
TRBD1,TRBV6-5,TRBJ2-3,-,CASTFAGTGNTGAQYF,TGTGCCAGCACTTTCGCCGGGACAGGGAACACCGGGGCGCAGTATTTT
-,TRBV6-1,TRBJ2-1,-,CAVGDHYNEQFF,TGTGCCGTCGGGGACCACTACAATGAGCAGTTCTTC
TRBD1,TRBV11-2,TRBJ2-3,many,CASSPGQLDTSTDTQYF,TGTGCCAGCAGCCCGGGACAGTTGGACACTAGCACAGATACGCAGTATTTT
-,TRBV10-1,TRBJ2-3,large,CASSESTLGDTQYF,TGCGCCAGCAGTGAGTCGACTCTGGGGGATACGCAGTATTTT
-,TRBV6-1,TRBJ2-2,-,CASRKGGADTDAQFF,TGTGCCAGCAGGAAAGGGGGTGCGGACACAGATGCGCAGTTTTTT
TRBD1,TRBV6-1,TRBJ2-3,once,CASSRRDRTGEQYF,TGTGCCAGCAGCCGCCGGGACAGGACCGGGGAGCAGTATTTT
-,TRBV7-2,TRBJ1-2,few,CASSLDASAGTYGYTF,TGTGCCAGCAGCTTAGACGCGTCGGCAGGGACCTATGGCTACACCTTC
TRBD1,TRBV27,TRBJ2-7,few,CASSFYPGGPESEQYF,TGTGCCAGCAGTTTTTACCCAGGGGGCCCCGAGTCCGAGCAGTACTTC
-,TRBV7-3,TRBJ2-1,once,CASSLEGGAYNEQFF,TGTGCCAGCAGCTTAGAGGGCGGGGCTTACAATGAGCAGTTCTTC
-,TRBV6-1,TRBJ2-1,-,CASSARGPSAHEQFF,TGTGCCAGCAGTGCCCGAGGGCCTAGCGCTCATGAGCAGTTCTTC
TRBD2,TRBV10-2,TRBJ2-5,-,CASSPGPGREETQYF,TGCGCCAGCAGTCCGGGACCTGGGAGGGAAGAGACCCAGTACTTC
-,TRBV6-5,TRBJ2-1,-,CASSSGSWETQFF,TGTGCCAGCAGTTCCGGGTCCTGGGAGACCCAGTTCTTC
TRBD1,TRBV6-5,TRBJ1-2,few,CASSSLGTDYNYGYTF,TGTGCCAGCAGTTCCCTCGGGACAGACTATAACTATGGCTACACCTTC
-,TRBV27,TRBJ1-2,medium-sized,CASSLNSNYGYTF,TGTGCCAGCAGTTTAAACAGTAACTATGGCTACACCTTC
-,TRBV6-5,TRBJ2-1,few,CASSYSFYVGYIWNEQFF,TGTGCCAGCAGTTACTCATTTTACGTGGGGTATATTTGGAATGAGCAGTTCTTC
TRBD2,TRBV6-1,TRBJ2-3,few,CASSSGGFSDTQYF,TGTGCCAGCAGCTCGGGGGGGTTCTCAGATACGCAGTATTTT
TRBD1,TRBV11-3,TRBJ2-7,-,CASSLDGQGGYEQYF,TGTGCCAGCAGCTTAGATGGACAGGGGGGCTACGAGCAGTACTTC
TRBD2,TRBV27,TRBJ2-3,-,CASRATGLAGQSSTDTQYF,TGTGCCAGCAGAGCCACGGGGCTAGCGGGACAGTCTAGCACAGATACGCAGTATTTT
-,TRBV4-1,TRBJ2-2,-,CASSARYSGYDTGELFF,TGCGCCAGCAGCGCCAGATATTCAGGGTACGACACCGGGGAGCTGTTTTTT
-,TRBV27,TRBJ2-2,-,CASSLSTVTGELFF,TGTGCCAGCAGTTTATCCACAGTCACCGGGGAGCTGTTTTTT
-,TRBV6-1,TRBJ1-6,-,CASTRSRGAELNQPLHF,TGTGCCAGCACCCGTTCAAGGGGGGCAGAACTAAATCAGCCCCTCCATTTT
TRBD2,TRBV4-1,TRBJ2-7,few,CASSQEDGWRGETYEQYF,TGCGCCAGCAGCCAAGAAGACGGGTGGCGGGGGGAAACCTACGAGCAGTACTTC
-,TRBV6-5,TRBJ2-1,-,CASSSRSPSVHNEQFF,TGTGCCAGCAGTTCAAGGAGCCCGTCAGTTCACAATGAGCAGTTCTTC
TRBD1,TRBV6-1,TRBJ1-3,-,CASSLTGVQNTIYF,TGTGCCAGCAGCTTGACAGGGGTTCAGAACACCATATATTTT
-,TRBV6-1,TRBJ2-7,medium-sized,CASTSAGNYYEQYF,TGTGCCAGCACCTCGGCAGGGAATTATTACGAGCAGTACTTC
TRBD2,TRBV6-1,TRBJ2-7,-,CASSAGLAGRDEQYF,TGTGCCAGCAGCGCGGGGCTAGCGGGGCGAGATGAGCAGTACTTC
-,TRBV6-1,TRBJ2-7,-,CASSDSGRTYEQYF,TGTGCCAGCAGTGACAGCGGGCGGACCTACGAGCAGTACTTC
-,TRBV4-1,TRBJ2-6,-,CASSPQGIANVLTF,TGCGCCAGCAGCCCCCAGGGGATTGCCAACGTCCTGACTTTC
-,TRBV6-1,TRBJ2-3,-,CASGQTRGCDTDTQYF,TGTGCCAGCGGGCAGACTAGGGGCTGTGACACAGATACGCAGTATTTT
-,TRBV10-3,TRBJ2-5,-,CAIGEGQNQETQYF,TGTGCCATCGGGGAAGGACAAAACCAAGAGACCCAGTACTTC
-,TRBV6-1,TRBJ1-2,-,CASTLNQGGWYYGYTF,TGTGCCAGCACCCTCAACCAAGGGGGTTGGTACTATGGCTACACCTTC
TRBD2,TRBV6-1,TRBJ2-1,-,CASSPSGHPTTDTRLF,TGTGCCAGCAGTCCTAGCGGGCACCCAACCACAGATACGCGACTTTTT
TRBD1,TRBV6-1,TRBJ2-3,few,CASKRQGATFTTDTQYF,TGTGCCAGCAAGAGACAGGGGGCTACCTTTACCACAGATACGCAGTATTTT